This TCR beta chain comes out of a study of shared clonotypes between healthy human individuals. Sequencing used immunoSEQ multiplex PCR; TCRdb keeps in-frame clones, though not all of them. There are 520,000 or so clones in the sample; approximately 85% occur only once, and 13% lies in the top ten. Study findings and constraints: Represented diversity, genetic and exposure-history alike, was limited by few donors.

Genomic DNA for unsorted samples was obtained from around 97 million PBMCs. With 2 bases removed from V and 6 bases from J, the gap between germline ends came to 14 bases. Germline loops: CDR1 SGHVS, CDR2 FQNEAQ. CDR3 length: 15 amino acids. Note on this clone: The antigen is unknown.

The sample was PBMCs. This chain connects TRBV7-8 to TRBJ2-1, with D uncertain. The clonotype was recovered from a woman in her 40s in good health. Some clones in this sample may be carry-over from other donors' samples. The DNA for the CDR3 is TGTGCCAGCAGCTTAACTGGGGTGAGTGGCAATGAGCAGTTCTTC. Protein: CASSLTGVSGNEQFF.